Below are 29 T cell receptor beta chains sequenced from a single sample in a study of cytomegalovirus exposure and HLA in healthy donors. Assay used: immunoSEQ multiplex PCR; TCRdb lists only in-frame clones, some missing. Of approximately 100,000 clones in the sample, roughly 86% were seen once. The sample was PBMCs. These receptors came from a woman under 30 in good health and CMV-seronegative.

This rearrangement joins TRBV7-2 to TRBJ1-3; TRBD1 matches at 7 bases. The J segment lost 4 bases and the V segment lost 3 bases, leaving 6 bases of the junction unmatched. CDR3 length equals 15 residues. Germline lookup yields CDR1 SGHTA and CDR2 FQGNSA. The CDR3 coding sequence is TGTGCCAGCAGCTTTGACGACAGGGCAGGAAACACCATATATTTT. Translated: CASSFDDRAGNTIYF.

The CDR3 sequence: CASSFRDRGSLEQYF. As DNA, the CDR3 is TGTGCCAGCAGTTTTCGGGACAGGGGGTCGCTTGAGCAGTACTTC. This chain links TRBV28 with TRBJ2-7; the match to TRBD1 covers 11 bases. The CDR3 spans 15 residues. Germline loops: CDR1 MDHEN, CDR2 SYDVKM. Trimming took 3 bases from V and 7 from J; bases not matched to a gene: 8.

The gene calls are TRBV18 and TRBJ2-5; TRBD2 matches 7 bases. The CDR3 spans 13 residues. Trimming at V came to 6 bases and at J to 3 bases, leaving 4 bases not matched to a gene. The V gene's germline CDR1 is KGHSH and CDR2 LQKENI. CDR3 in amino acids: CASSLGGEETQYF. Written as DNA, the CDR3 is TGTGCCAGCTCCTTGGGAGGGGAAGAGACCCAGTACTTC. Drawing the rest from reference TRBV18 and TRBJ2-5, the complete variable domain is NAGVMQNPRHLVRRRGQEARLRCSPMKGHSHVYWYRQLPEEGLKFMVYLQKENIIDESGMPKERFSAEFPKEGPSILRIQQVVRGDSAAYFCASSLGGEETQYFGPGTRLLVL.

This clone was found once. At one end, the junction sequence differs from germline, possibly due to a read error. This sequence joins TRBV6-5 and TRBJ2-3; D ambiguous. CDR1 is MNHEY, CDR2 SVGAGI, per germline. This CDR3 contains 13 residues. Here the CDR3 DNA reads TGTGCCAGCAGTTACTCGATAGCAGAAACGCAGTATTTT. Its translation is CASSYSIAETQYF.

CDR3: CASRDTAADTQYF. CDR3 nucleotide sequence: TGTGCCAGCAGGGACACTGCCGCAGATACGCAGTATTTT. This chain links TRBV25-1 with TRBJ2-3; weak D call: TRBD1 (5 bases). This CDR3 comprises 13 residues. Trimming took 6 bases from V and 4 from J, leaving 11 bases between them. Germline V CDR1 and CDR2: MGHDK, SYGVNS.

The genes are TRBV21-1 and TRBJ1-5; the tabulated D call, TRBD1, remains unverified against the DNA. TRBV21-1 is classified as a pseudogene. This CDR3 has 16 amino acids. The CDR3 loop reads CASSTRQANSNQPQHF. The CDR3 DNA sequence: TGTGCCAGCAGCACGCGACAGGCAAATAGCAATCAGCCCCAGCATTTT.

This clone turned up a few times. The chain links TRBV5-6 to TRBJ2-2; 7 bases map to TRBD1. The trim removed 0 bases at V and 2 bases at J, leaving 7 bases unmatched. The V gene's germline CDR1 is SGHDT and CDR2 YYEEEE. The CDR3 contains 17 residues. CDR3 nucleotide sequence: TGTGCCAGCAGCTTGGCGGTCAGGGGGTTTAACACCGGGGAGCTGTTTTTT. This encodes CASSLAVRGFNTGELFF.

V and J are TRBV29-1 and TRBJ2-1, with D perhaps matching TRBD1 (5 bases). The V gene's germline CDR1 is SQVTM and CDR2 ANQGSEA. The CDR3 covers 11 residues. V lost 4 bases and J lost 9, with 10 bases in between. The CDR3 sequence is CSVVWGSEQFF. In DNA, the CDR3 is TGCAGCGTTGTCTGGGGCAGTGAGCAGTTCTTC.

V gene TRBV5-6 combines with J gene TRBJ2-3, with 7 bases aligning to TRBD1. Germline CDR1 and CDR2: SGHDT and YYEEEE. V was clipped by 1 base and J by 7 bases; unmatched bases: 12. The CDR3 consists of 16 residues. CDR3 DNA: TGTGCCAGCAGCTTGCCGGCCCAGGGGGTATCCCATACGCAGTATTTT. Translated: CASSLPAQGVSHTQYF.

This chain's CDR3 is CASSRDGQEETQYF. Written as DNA, the CDR3 is TGTGCCAGCAGTCGGGACGGACAGGAAGAGACCCAGTACTTC. The chain recombines TRBV6-5 with TRBJ2-5, with 7 bases that match TRBD1. Germline lookup yields CDR1 MNHEY and CDR2 SVGAGI. V trimming: 5 bases; J trimming: 3 bases; junction bases outside the gene matches: 6. This CDR3 spans 14 amino acids.

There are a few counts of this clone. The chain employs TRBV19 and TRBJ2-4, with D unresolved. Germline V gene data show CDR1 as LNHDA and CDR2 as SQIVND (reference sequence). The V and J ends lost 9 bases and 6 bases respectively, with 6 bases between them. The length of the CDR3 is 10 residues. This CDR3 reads CASYGNIQYF. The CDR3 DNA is TGTGCCAGCTATGGAAACATTCAGTACTTC.

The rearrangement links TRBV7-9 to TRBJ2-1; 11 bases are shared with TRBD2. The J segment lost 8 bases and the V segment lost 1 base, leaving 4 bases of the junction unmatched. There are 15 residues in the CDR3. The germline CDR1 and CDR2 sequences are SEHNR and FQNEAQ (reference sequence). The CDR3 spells CASSLDSGRGYEQFF. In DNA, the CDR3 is TGTGCCAGCAGCTTAGATAGCGGGAGGGGTTATGAGCAGTTCTTC.

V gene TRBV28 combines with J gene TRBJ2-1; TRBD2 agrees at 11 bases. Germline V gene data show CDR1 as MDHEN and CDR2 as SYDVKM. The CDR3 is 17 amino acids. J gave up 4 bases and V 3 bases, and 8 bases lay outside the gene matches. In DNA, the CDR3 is TGTGCCAGCAGTTTCTTAGCGGGGGGGCCAGAATACAATGAGCAGTTCTTC. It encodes CASSFLAGGPEYNEQFF.

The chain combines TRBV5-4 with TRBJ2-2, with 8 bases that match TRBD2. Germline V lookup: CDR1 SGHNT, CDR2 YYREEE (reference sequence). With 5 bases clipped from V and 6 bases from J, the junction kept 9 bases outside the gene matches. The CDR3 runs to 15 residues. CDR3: CASSLAGIWSGELFF. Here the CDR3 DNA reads TGTGCCAGCAGTTTAGCGGGGATTTGGTCCGGGGAGCTGTTTTTT.

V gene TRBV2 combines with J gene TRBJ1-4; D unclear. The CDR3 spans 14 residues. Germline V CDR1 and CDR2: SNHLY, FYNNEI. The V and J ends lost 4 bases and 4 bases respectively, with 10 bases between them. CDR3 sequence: CASSVSGNNEKLFF. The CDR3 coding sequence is TGTGCCAGCAGTGTATCCGGGAATAATGAAAAACTGTTTTTT. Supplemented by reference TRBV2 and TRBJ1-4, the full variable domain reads EPEVTQTPSHQVTQMGQEVILRCVPISNHLYFYWYRQILGQKVEFLVSFYNNEISEKSEIFDDQFSVERPDGSNFTLKIRSTKLEDSAMYFCASSVSGNNEKLFFGSGTQLSVL.

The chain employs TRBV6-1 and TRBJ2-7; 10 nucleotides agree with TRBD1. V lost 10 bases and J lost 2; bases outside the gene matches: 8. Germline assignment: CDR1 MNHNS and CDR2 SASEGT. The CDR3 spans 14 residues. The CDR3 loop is CATWTGGVPYEQYF. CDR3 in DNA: TGTGCCACTTGGACAGGGGGGGTCCCCTACGAGCAGTACTTC.

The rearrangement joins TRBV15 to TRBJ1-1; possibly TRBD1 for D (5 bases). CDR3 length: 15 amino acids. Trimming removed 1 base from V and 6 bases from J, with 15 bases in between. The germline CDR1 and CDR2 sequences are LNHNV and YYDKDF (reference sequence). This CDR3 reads CATSRVREGWAEAFF. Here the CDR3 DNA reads TGTGCCACCAGCAGAGTCAGGGAAGGGTGGGCTGAAGCTTTCTTT.

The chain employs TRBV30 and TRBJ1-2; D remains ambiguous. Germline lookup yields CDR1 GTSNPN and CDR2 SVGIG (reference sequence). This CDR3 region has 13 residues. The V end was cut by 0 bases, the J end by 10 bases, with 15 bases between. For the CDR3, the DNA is TGTGCCTGGAGTGTCGGGGATCTCCTAGACTACACCTTC. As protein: CAWSVGDLLDYTF.

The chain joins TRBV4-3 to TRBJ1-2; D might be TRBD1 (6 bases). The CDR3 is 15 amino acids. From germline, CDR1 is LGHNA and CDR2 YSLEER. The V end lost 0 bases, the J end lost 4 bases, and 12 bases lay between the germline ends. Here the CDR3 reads CASSQEQGNTYGYTF. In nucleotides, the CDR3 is TGCGCCAGCAGCCAAGAACAGGGCAACACCTATGGCTACACCTTC.

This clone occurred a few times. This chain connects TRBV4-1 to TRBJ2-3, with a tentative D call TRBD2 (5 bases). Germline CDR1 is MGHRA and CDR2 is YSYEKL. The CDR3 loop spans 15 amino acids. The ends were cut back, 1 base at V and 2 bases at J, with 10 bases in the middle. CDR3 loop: CASSQGWTDTDTQYF. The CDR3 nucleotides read TGCGCCAGCAGCCAAGGGTGGACTGACACAGATACGCAGTATTTT.

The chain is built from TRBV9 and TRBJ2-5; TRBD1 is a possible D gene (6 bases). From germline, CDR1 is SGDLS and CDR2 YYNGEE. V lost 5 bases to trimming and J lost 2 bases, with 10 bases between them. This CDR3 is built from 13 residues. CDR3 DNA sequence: TGTGCCAGCAGTTTAGGGGGTCAAGAGACCCAGTACTTC. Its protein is CASSLGGQETQYF. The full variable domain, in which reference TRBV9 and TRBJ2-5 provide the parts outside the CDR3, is DSGVTQTPKHLITATGQRVTLRCSPRSGDLSVYWYQQSLDQGLQFLIQYYNGEERAKGNILERFSAQQFPDLHSELNLSSLELGDSALYFCASSLGGQETQYFGPGTRLLVL.

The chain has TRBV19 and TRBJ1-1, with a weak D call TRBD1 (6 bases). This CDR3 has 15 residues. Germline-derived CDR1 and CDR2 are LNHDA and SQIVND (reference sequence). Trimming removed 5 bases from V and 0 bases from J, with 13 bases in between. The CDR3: CASSPLTGMNTEAFF. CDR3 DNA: TGTGCCAGTAGTCCACTCACAGGGATGAACACTGAAGCTTTCTTT. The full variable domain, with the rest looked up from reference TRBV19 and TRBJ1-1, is DGGITQSPKYLFRKEGQNVTLSCEQNLNHDAMYWYRQDPGQGLRLIYYSQIVNDFQKGDIAEGYSVSREKKESFPLTVTSAQKNPTAFYLCASSPLTGMNTEAFFGQGTRLTVV.

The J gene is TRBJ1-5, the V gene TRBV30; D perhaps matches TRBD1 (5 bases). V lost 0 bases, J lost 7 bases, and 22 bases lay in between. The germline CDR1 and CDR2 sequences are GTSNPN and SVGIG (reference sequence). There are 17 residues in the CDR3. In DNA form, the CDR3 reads TGTGCCTGGAGTGTCCTTTGGGCCTCAGGGTTTAGACAGCCCCAGCATTTT. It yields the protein CAWSVLWASGFRQPQHF.

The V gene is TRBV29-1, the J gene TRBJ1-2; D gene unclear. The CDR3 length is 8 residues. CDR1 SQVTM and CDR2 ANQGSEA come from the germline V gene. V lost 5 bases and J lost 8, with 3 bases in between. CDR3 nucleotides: TGCAGCGTTCCGGGCTACACCTTC. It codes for CSVPGYTF.

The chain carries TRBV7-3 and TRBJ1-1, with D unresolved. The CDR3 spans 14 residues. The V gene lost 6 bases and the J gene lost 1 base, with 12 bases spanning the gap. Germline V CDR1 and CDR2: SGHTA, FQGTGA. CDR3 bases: TGTGCCAGCAGTCGGGGAGGACGGAACACTGAAGCTTTCTTT. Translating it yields CASSRGGRNTEAFF.

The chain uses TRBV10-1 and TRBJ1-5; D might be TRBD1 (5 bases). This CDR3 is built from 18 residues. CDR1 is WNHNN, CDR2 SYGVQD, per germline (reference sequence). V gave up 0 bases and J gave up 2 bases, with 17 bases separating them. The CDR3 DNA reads TGCGCCAGCAGTGAGTCGCGGTGGACGGGGGGGGGCAATCAGCCCCAGCATTTT. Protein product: CASSESRWTGGGNQPQHF.

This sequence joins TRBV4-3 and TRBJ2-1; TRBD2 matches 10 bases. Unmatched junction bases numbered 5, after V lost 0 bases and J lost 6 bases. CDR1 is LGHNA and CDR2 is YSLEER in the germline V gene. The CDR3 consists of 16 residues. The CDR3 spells CASSQDRASGGNEQFF. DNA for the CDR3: TGCGCCAGCAGCCAAGATAGGGCTAGCGGGGGCAATGAGCAGTTCTTC.

The CDR3 DNA reads TGTGCCAGCAGCCAATACACTAGCGGGGGGGCCGTGGATACGCAGTATTTT. Its translation: CASSQYTSGGAVDTQYF. The J gene is TRBJ2-3, the V gene TRBV4-2, with 13 bases fitting TRBD2. The V segment lost 2 bases and the J segment 6 bases; nucleotides outside the gene matches: 8. CDR1 is LGHNA and CDR2 is YNFKEQ in the germline V gene. The CDR3 loop spans 17 amino acids.

The CDR3 sequence: CASSLPIPRDGYTF. The CDR3 region has the DNA TGTGCCAGCAGTTTACCGATCCCCAGGGATGGCTACACCTTC. The chain carries TRBV28 and TRBJ1-2; tentatively, D is TRBD1 (5 bases). V lost 2 bases, J lost 6 bases, and 13 bases lay in between. The CDR3 runs to 14 residues. The germline gives CDR1 MDHEN, CDR2 SYDVKM.